The clone carrying this T cell receptor (beta chain) was observed a handful of times. Its antigen remains unknown. Trimming took off 4 bases at V and 1 base at J, with 10 bases between the two ends. This CDR3 contains 14 residues. Germline V gene sequence: CDR1 LGHNA, CDR2 YSLEER. TCRdb re-called the reads through MiXCR, storing one row per CDR3 protein. The sample comprises 600,000 to 800,000 distinct CDR3 sequences, roughly 26% of which are singletons, and roughly 8% rests with the top ten. The sample comes from a study of T cell repertoires in cytomegalovirus infection. About the study: Both CMV infection and a matching HLA type were indicated by public TCR beta signatures.

Study-wide findings and caveats: Totalled public TCR beta family frequency picked out people who carried CMV plus the relevant HLA.

The TCR sequence derives from a human donor in good health (CMV status not recorded). Some clones in this sample may be carry-over from other donors' samples. The chain combines TRBV4-3 with TRBJ2-5, with no clear D. Sequencing used CD8+ T cells from PBMCs. The CDR3 DNA follows: TGCGCCAGCAGCCCCCGCAGATTCCAAGAGACCCAGTACTTC. It yields the protein CASSPRRFQETQYF.